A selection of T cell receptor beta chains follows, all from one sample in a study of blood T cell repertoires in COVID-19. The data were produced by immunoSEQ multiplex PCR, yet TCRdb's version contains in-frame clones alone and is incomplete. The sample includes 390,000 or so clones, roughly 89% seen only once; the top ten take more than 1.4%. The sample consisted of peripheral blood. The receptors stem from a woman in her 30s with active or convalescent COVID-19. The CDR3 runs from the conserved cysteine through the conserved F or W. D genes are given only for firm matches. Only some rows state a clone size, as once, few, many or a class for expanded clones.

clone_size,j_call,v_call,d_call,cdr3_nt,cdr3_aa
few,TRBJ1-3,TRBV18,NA,TGTGCCAGCTCACCACCGGCAGGAAACACCATATATTTT,CASSPPAGNTIYF
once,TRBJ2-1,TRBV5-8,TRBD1,TGTGCCAGCAGCCCAGAACAGGGGGGACCCTACAATGAGCAGTTCTTC,CASSPEQGGPYNEQFF
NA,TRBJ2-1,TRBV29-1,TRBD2,TGCAGCGTTCAAAGAGGGACTAGCGGGGACAATGAGCAGTTCTTC,CSVQRGTSGDNEQFF
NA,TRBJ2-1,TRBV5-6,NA,TGTGCCAGCAGCTTGGTCGTCAGTTCTTACAATGAGCAGTTCTTC,CASSLVVSSYNEQFF
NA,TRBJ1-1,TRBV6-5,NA,TGTGCCAGCAACGACGGAGGTGAAGCTTTCTTT,CASNDGGEAFF
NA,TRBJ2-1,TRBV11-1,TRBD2,TGTGCCAGCAGCTTATTGAGCGGGGGCTTCCATGAGCAGTTCTTC,CASSLLSGGFHEQFF
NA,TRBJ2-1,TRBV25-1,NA,TGTGCCAGCAGTGGAGGGGGCTCCTACAATGAGCAGTTCTTC,CASSGGGSYNEQFF
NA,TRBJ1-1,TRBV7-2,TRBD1,TGTGCCAGCAGCATTACCGGGACAGCCTACACTGAAGCTTTCTTT,CASSITGTAYTEAFF
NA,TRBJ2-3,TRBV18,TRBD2,TGTGCCAGCTCACCACTAGCTATGGCGGGAGTCAGGGATACGCAGTATTTT,CASSPLAMAGVRDTQYF
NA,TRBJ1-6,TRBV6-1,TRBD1,TGTGCCAGCAGTGAACAGTCCCGCAGGGGGAATAATTCACCCCTCCACTTT,CASSEQSRRGNNSPLHF
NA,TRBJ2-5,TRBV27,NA,TGTGCCAGCAGTTCCGGGTCCCCCGAGACCCAGTACTTC,CASSSGSPETQYF
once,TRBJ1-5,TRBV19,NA,TGTGCCAGTAGTATAGCGGCGGATGATCAGCCCCAGCATTTT,CASSIAADDQPQHF
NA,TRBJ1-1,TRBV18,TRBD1,TGTGCCAGCTCACCAAAAGGACAGGGGATCACTGAAGCTTTCTTT,CASSPKGQGITEAFF
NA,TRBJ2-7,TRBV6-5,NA,TGTGCCAGCAAGGAAACGAGCGTCTCCTACGAGCAGTACTTC,CASKETSVSYEQYF
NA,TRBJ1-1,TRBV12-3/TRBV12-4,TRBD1,TGTGCCAGCACCTACAGGGGTCCTGAAGCTTTCTTT,CASTYRGPEAFF
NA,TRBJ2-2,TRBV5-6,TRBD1,TGTGCCAGCAGCTTGGGATTAACCGGGACAGGGATAAATTCCGGGGAGCTGTTTTTT,CASSLGLTGTGINSGELFF
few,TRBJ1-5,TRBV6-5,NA,TGTGCCAGCAGTTACTCTGGGCAGGGAGGTCAGCCCCAGCATTTT,CASSYSGQGGQPQHF
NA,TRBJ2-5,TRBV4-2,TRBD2,TGTGCCAGCAGCCAAGATACAGGGCGGGGGGGCGTGGAGACCCAGTACTTC,CASSQDTGRGGVETQYF
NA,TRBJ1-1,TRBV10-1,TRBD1,TGCGCCAGCAGTGAGTCTTGGACAGGGACTGAAGCTTTCTTT,CASSESWTGTEAFF
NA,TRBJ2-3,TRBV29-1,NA,TGCAGCGTACTCAGGGGTAGCACAGATACGCAGTATTTT,CSVLRGSTDTQYF
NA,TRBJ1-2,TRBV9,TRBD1,TGTGCCAGCAGCCCCCGAGGGACAGGGGTTAACTATGGCTACACCTTC,CASSPRGTGVNYGYTF
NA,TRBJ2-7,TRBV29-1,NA,TGCAGCGTTCAGGGGATCAACGAGCAGTACTTC,CSVQGINEQYF
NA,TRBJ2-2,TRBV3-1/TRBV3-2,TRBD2,TGTGCCAGCAGCCAAGGGGGACTAGCGGACACCGGGGAGCTGTTTTTT,CASSQGGLADTGELFF
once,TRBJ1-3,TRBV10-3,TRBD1,TGTGCCATAACAGGGGAAGGTGGAAACACCATATATTTT,CAITGEGGNTIYF
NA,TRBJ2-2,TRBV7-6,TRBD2,TGTGCCAGCACCCTAGCGGGGCTGAACACCGGGGAGCTGTTTTTT,CASTLAGLNTGELFF
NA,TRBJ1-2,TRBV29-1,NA,TGCAGCGTCACCACAGGGACTAACTATGGCTACACCTTC,CSVTTGTNYGYTF
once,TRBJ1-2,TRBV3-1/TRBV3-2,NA,TGTGCCAGCAGCCAAACAGGGTTCTATGGCTACACCTTC,CASSQTGFYGYTF
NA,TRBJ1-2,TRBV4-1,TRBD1,TGCGCCAGCAGCCAAAAGGGGACAGGGTTCTCCTATGGCTACACCTTC,CASSQKGTGFSYGYTF
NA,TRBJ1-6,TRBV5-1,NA,TGCGCCAGCAGCTTATCGGGAAGTGGTTCACCCCTCCACTTT,CASSLSGSGSPLHF
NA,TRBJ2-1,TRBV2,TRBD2,TGTGCCAGCAGGGTTACTAGCGGGAGCCCGAATGAGCAGTTCTTC,CASRVTSGSPNEQFF
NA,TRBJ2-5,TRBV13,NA,TGTGCCAGCAGCTTAGGATCCCAAATAGTAGGTCGCGGGGAGACCCAGTACTTC,CASSLGSQIVGRGETQYF
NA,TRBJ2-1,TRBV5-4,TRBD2,TGTGCCAGCAGCCATGGGGGGAGGGCCTTAGATGAGCAGTTCTTC,CASSHGGRALDEQFF
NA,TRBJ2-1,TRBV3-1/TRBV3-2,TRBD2,TGTGCCAGCAGCCATACTAGCGGGGGCCTATCGACATCCTACAATGAGCAGTTCTTC,CASSHTSGGLSTSYNEQFF